This TCR beta chain appears in the sequencing data of a study of T cell responses to AZD1222 COVID-19 vaccine. This clone was picked up a small number of times. Antigen specificity is unknown. A read error may account for a junction end that differs from germline. Libraries were prepared by immunoSEQ multiplex PCR; TCRdb keeps only in-frame clonotypes and omits some of them. The profile covers 140,000 or so clones, with 92% appearing a single time and 3.5% to 4.5% taken by the ten largest. Germline V gives CDR1 SEHNR, CDR2 FQNEAQ (reference sequence). The CDR3 contains 11 residues. Whole-study results and caveats: After two AZD1222 doses, spike-specific TCR breadth and depth rose versus day 0. Unmutated variant regions reportedly attract nearly half of all spike-specific TCRs.

The sequence came from an adult who received the AZD1222 COVID-19 vaccine. The gene calls are TRBV7-9 and TRBJ1-2; 8 bases are shared with TRBD1. Sequences were derived from peripheral blood, sampled 28 days after the second AZD1222 dose. The DNA for the CDR3 is TGTGCCAGCAGCTTAGTTTTGGGACAGGTCTTC. Its translation: CASSLVLGQVF.